Given below is one TCR beta chain in context. V lost 3 bases, J lost 4 bases, and 11 bases stayed unmatched. Per the germline V gene, CDR1 is KGHSH and CDR2 is LQKENI. The CDR3 is made up of 16 amino acids. Generated by immunoSEQ multiplex PCR, the TCRdb table keeps only in-frame clones and is missing some. The repertoire holds about 20,000 clones, with roughly 73% as singletons. The data originate from a study of T cells in tumors after PD-1 blockade. The chain has TRBV18 and TRBJ2-5; 7 bases map to TRBD1. The material sequenced was PBMCs, taken before anti-PD-1 treatment. The sequence came from a human donor with basal cell carcinoma. The CDR3 DNA reads as TGTGCCAGCTCACCTAACCCAGGACAGGTGGGAGAGACCCAGTACTTC. This sequence encodes CASSPNPGQVGETQYF.